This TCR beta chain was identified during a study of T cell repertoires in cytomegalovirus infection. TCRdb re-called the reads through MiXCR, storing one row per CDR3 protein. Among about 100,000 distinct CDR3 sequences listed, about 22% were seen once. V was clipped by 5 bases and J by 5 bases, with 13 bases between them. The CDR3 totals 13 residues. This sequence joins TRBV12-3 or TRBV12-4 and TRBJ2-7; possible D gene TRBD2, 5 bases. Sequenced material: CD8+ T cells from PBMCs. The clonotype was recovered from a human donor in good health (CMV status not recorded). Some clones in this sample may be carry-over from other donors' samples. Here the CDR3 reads CASSPGVSDEQYF. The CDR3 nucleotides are TGTGCCAGCAGTCCCGGGGTTAGCGACGAGCAGTACTTC.